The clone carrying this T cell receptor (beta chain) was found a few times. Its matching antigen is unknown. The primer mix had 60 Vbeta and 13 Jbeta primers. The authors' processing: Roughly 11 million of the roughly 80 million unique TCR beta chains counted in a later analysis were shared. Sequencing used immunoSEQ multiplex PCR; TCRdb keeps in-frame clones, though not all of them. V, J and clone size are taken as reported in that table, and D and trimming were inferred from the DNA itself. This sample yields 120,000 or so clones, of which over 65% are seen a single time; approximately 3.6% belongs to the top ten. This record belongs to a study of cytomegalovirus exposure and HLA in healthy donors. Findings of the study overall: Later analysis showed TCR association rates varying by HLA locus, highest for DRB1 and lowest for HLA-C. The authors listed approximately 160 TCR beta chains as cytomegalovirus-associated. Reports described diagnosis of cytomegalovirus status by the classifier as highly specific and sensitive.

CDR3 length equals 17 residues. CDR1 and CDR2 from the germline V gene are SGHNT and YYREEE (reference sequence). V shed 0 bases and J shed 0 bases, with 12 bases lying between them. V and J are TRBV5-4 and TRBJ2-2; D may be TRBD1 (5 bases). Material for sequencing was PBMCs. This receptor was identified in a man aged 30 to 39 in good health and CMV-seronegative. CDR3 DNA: TGTGCCAGCAGCTTGGGGTACAGGAGTCCGAACACCGGGGAGCTGTTTTTT. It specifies CASSLGYRSPNTGELFF.